These 22 T cell receptor beta chains came from one sample sequenced in a study of CD8 T cells in ankylosing spondylitis. TCRdb recomputed calls from the 5' RACE reads with MiXCR, one row per CDR3 protein. The data hold 200,000 to 250,000 distinct CDR3 sequences, with approximately 11% observed a single time. Sequenced input: blood, either unsorted or a sorted T cell fraction (not recorded which). The source is a male donor with ankylosing spondylitis or in good health (not recorded which).

This clonotype was recorded many times. J is TRBJ1-2 and V is TRBV29-1; D is uncertain. V was cut by 4 bases and J by 8 bases, with 14 bases left in between. The germline CDR1 and CDR2 sequences are SQVTM and ANQGSEA. The CDR3 extends over 12 amino acids. The CDR3 sequence is CSVANLRSGYTF. CDR3 bases: TGCAGCGTTGCGAACCTGAGGTCCGGCTACACCTTC. The full variable domain, with the rest looked up from reference TRBV29-1 and TRBJ1-2, is SAVISQKPSRDICQRGTSLTIQCQVDSQVTMMFWYRQQPGQSLTLIATANQGSEATYESGFVIDKFPISRPNLTFSTLTVSNMSPEDSSIYLCSVANLRSGYTFGSGTRLTVV.

The rearrangement links TRBV7-9 to TRBJ1-2; TRBD1 matches 7 bases. The trim removed 5 bases at V and 11 bases at J, leaving 8 bases unmatched. Per germline, CDR1 SEHNR and CDR2 FQNEAQ (reference sequence). CDR3 length equals 12 residues. In nucleotides, the CDR3 is TGTGCCAGCAGCCCGGACAGGACAGAATACACCTTC. Translated: CASSPDRTEYTF.

The genes are TRBV5-1 and TRBJ2-5; possible D gene TRBD2, 6 bases. With 6 bases removed from V and 2 bases from J, the gap between germline ends came to 11 bases. The CDR3 totals 13 residues. Germline values: CDR1 SGHRS, CDR2 YFSETQ. The CDR3 here is CASNWDLQETQYF. The CDR3 DNA reads TGCGCCAGCAACTGGGACTTACAAGAGACCCAGTACTTC.

This clonotype was picked up many times. This chain uses TRBV5-1 with TRBJ2-1; D remains ambiguous. CDR1 and CDR2 (germline): SGHRS, YFSETQ. V shed 0 bases and J shed 3 bases, with 13 bases lying between them. This CDR3 is 16 amino acids long. The DNA of the CDR3 is TGCGCCAGCAGCTTGGGTGGCGGCCTACACTACAATGAGCAGTTCTTC. Protein sequence: CASSLGGGLHYNEQFF. The full variable domain, with the rest looked up from reference TRBV5-1 and TRBJ2-1, is KAGVTQTPRYLIKTRGQQVTLSCSPISGHRSVSWYQQTPGQGLQFLFEYFSETQRNKGNFPGRFSGRQFSNSRSEMNVSTLELGDSALYLCASSLGGGLHYNEQFFGPGTRLTVL.

This clonotype turned up a few times. V and J are TRBV5-1 and TRBJ2-5; D possibly corresponds to TRBD2 (6 bases). CDR1 SGHRS and CDR2 YFSETQ come from the germline V gene. The CDR3 runs 15 residues. V gave up 2 bases and J gave up 5 bases, with 16 bases separating them. CDR3 sequence reads: CASSFNSREKETQYF. CDR3 bases: TGCGCCAGCAGCTTTAATTCCCGGGAGAAGGAGACCCAGTACTTC.

This clonotype was found a few times. J is TRBJ2-7 and V is TRBV7-9; D may match TRBD1 or TRBD2 (6 bases each). This CDR3 contains 13 residues. Germline-derived CDR1 and CDR2 are SEHNR and FQNEAQ (reference sequence). Trimming shortened V by 4 bases and J by 7 bases, and 14 bases separated the two germline ends. The CDR3 spells CASSSTGAGEQYF. CDR3 coding DNA: TGTGCCAGCAGCTCAACGGGGGCGGGAGAGCAGTACTTC.

This clonotype showed up many times. The chain is built from TRBV6-5 and TRBJ2-3; 9 bases are a match to TRBD2. This CDR3 comprises 14 residues. Germline lookup yields CDR1 MNHEY and CDR2 SVGAGI. Germline trimming cut 2 bases from V and 6 bases from J; bases unmatched to any gene: 3. The CDR3 DNA is TGTGCCAGCAGTTACCTCCTAGCGGGGGATACGCAGTATTTT. The encoded protein is CASSYLLAGDTQYF.

Details on this clonotype: Just one base apart from a much larger clone, this may be a read error. This chain uses TRBV5-1 with TRBJ2-7; D is possibly TRBD1 (5 bases). V lost 1 base and J lost 9, with 11 bases in between. The CDR3 sequence is 12 residues long. Germline V lookup: CDR1 SGHRS, CDR2 YFSETQ. CDR3 bases: TGCGCCAGCAGCTTGAGGGGTCCCGGGCAGTACTTC. Translation: CASSLRGPGQYF.

Regarding this clonotype: One end of the junction does not line up with germline, which may come from a read error. The V and J genes are TRBV28 and TRBJ2-3; 11 positions match TRBD2. The CDR3 runs 17 residues. Per the germline V gene, CDR1 is MDHEN and CDR2 is SYDVKM. The CDR3 sequence: CASSLSLLAGATDTKYF. As DNA, the CDR3 is TGTGCCAGCAGTTTATCCCTACTAGCGGGAGCCACAGATACGAAGTATTTT. Full variable domain (rest looked up from reference TRBV28 and TRBJ2-3): DVKVTQSSRYLVKRTGEKVFLECVQDMDHENMFWYRQDPGLGLRLIYFSYDVKMKEKGDIPEGYSVSREKKERFSLILESASTNQTSMYLCASSLSLLAGATDTKYFGPGTRLTVL.

This clonotype was picked up many times. V gene TRBV7-6 combines with J gene TRBJ1-6; D uncertain. The germline V gene encodes CDR1 SGHVS and CDR2 FNYEAQ. The CDR3 has 12 amino acids. V was clipped by 5 bases and J by 9 bases, with 8 bases between them. CDR3 in DNA: TGTGCCAGCAGCCCCCGTAGTTCACCCCTCCACTTT. It encodes CASSPRSSPLHF.

The table lists this clonotype with many counts. This rearrangement joins TRBV20-1 to TRBJ2-1; a weak D match, TRBD1 (6 bases). The germline gives CDR1 DFQATT, CDR2 SNEGSKA (reference sequence). The CDR3 is made up of 10 amino acids. V lost 4 bases to trimming and J lost 8 bases, with 6 bases between them. The CDR3 loop is CSATGDEQFF. CDR3 bases: TGCAGTGCTACAGGGGATGAGCAGTTCTTC.

This clonotype appeared many times. J is TRBJ1-2 and V is TRBV12-3 or TRBV12-4, with D unclear. The CDR3 totals 15 residues. V gave up 1 base and J gave up 0 bases, with 9 bases separating them. CDR3 residues: CASSLGPRANYGYTF. CDR3 bases: TGTGCCAGCAGTTTAGGACCTCGAGCTAACTATGGCTACACCTTC.

This clonotype was seen at least ten times. The V gene is TRBV30, the J gene TRBJ2-7; a possible D gene is TRBD2 (6 bases). V was pared by 4 bases and J by 3 bases, with 7 bases between. Germline V gene data show CDR1 as GTSNPN and CDR2 as SVGIG (reference sequence). The CDR3 covers 11 residues. CDR3 region: CAWMGGYEQYF. In nucleotides, the CDR3 is TGTGCCTGGATGGGAGGCTACGAGCAGTACTTC.

The chain uses TRBV5-5 and TRBJ2-2; a possible D gene is TRBD2 (6 bases). Trimming removed 3 bases from V and 0 bases from J, with 15 bases in between. The CDR3 runs 17 residues. Looked up from germline, CDR1 is SGHKS and CDR2 is YYEKEE (reference sequence). CDR3 in amino acids: CASSWRGSGTNTGELFF. The CDR3 DNA sequence: TGTGCCAGCAGCTGGCGAGGTAGCGGAACGAACACCGGGGAGCTGTTTTTT.

This clonotype has more than one count but fewer than ten. This rearrangement joins TRBV10-2 to TRBJ1-1; D is unresolved. This CDR3 is built from 11 residues. Germline-derived CDR1 and CDR2 are WSHSY and SAAADI. V lost 2 bases and J 11 bases, leaving 9 bases between the germline ends. The CDR3 is CASSETTGAFF. For the CDR3, the DNA is TGCGCCAGCAGTGAGACTACGGGGGCTTTCTTT.

This clonotype was counted only a few times. The rearrangement joins TRBV12-3 or TRBV12-4 to TRBJ2-7; D is perhaps TRBD2 (6 bases). The CDR3 is 13 residues long. Trimming took 6 bases from V and 0 from J, leaving 9 bases between them. CDR3 loop: CASSVGSSYEQYF. Written as DNA, the CDR3 is TGTGCCAGCAGCGTCGGGAGCTCCTACGAGCAGTACTTC.

There are many counts of this clonotype. The rearrangement joins TRBV7-6 to TRBJ1-1; unclear D gene. The CDR3 runs to 15 residues. CDR1 and CDR2 (germline): SGHVS, FNYEAQ. V was clipped by 1 base and J by 0 bases, with 9 bases between them. The CDR3 nucleotides read TGTGCCAGCAGCTTAGAAGGTCTAATGAACACTGAAGCTTTCTTT. Protein sequence: CASSLEGLMNTEAFF.

The chain is built from TRBV29-1 and TRBJ2-1; D possibly uses TRBD1 or TRBD2 (5 bases each). Germline loops: CDR1 SQVTM, CDR2 ANQGSEA. This CDR3 has 14 residues. V lost 7 bases, J lost 2 bases, and 15 bases lay in between. The DNA for the CDR3 is TGCAGCGACTGGGACCGTGGCGCCTACAATGAGCAGTTCTTC. As protein: CSDWDRGAYNEQFF.

The table lists this clonotype with many counts. The V and J genes are TRBV7-8 and TRBJ1-5, with D unclear. This CDR3 spans 13 amino acids. V gave up 4 bases and J gave up 7 bases, with 11 bases separating them. Germline V gene lookup returns CDR1 SGHVS and CDR2 FQNEAQ. The CDR3 is CASSSAEGQPQHF. The CDR3 DNA sequence: TGTGCCAGCAGCTCGGCCGAAGGGCAGCCCCAGCATTTT.

The rearrangement uses TRBV6-2 or TRBV6-3 and TRBJ2-2, with D possibly being TRBD2 (6 bases). CDR1 is MNHEY and CDR2 is SVGEGT in the germline V gene. This CDR3 is 13 amino acids long. Trimming shortened V by 7 bases and J by 7 bases, and 13 bases separated the two germline ends. The DNA for the CDR3 is TGTGCCAGCATCTTCGCGGGATACGGGGAGCTGTTTTTT. Its translation is CASIFAGYGELFF.

The rearrangement uses TRBV4-1 and TRBJ1-5, with D maybe TRBD1 (6 bases). This CDR3 is 15 amino acids long. CDR1 MGHRA and CDR2 YSYEKL come from the germline V gene. Trimming cost V 4 bases and J 4 bases, with 14 bases left between them. CDR3 in DNA: TGCGCCAGCAGCCCCACAGGGTTCTTAAATCAGCCCCAGCATTTT. Protein sequence: CASSPTGFLNQPQHF.

This clonotype came up a few times. V and J are TRBV10-3 and TRBJ2-5; 7 bases are shared with TRBD1. The CDR3 has 14 residues. Unmatched junction bases numbered 3, after V lost 4 bases and J lost 1 base. Per the germline V gene, CDR1 is ENHRY and CDR2 is SYGVKD. CDR3 in amino acids: CAISGDSSQETQYF. The CDR3 coding sequence is TGTGCCATCAGTGGGGACAGCTCCCAAGAGACCCAGTACTTC.